The rows below give T cell receptor beta chains drawn from one sample of a study of technical replicates of blood from a few donors. Some clones are missing from TCRdb's copy, which holds only in-frame ones; the method was immunoSEQ multiplex PCR. The top ten hold less than 6.5% of the sample, which has around 67,000 clones, 75% to 90% seen once. Sample: PBMCs. The receptors stem from a human donor in good health. Some clones in this sample may be carry-over from other donors' samples. Each CDR3 is given with its conserved first and last residue. D genes are given only for firm matches. The size of a clone is reported for some rows only, either as once, few or many, or as a class for expanded clones.

D,length,V,J,size,DNA,CDR3
TRBD2,15,TRBV6-1,TRBJ2-7,-,TGTGCCAGCAGTCGGGGGATCAGCGGGGGTTACGAGCAGTACTTC,CASSRGISGGYEQYF
TRBD1,15,TRBV5-1,TRBJ2-1,-,TGCGCCAGCAGCTTACCAACAGGGGTTGGGAATGAGCAGTTCTTC,CASSLPTGVGNEQFF
TRBD2,17,TRBV18,TRBJ2-7,few,TGTGCCAGCTCACCACCGGGGGCAGCGGGAGGGCCAGGGGAGCAGTACTTC,CASSPPGAAGGPGEQYF
-,15,TRBV7-3,TRBJ2-3,-,TGTGCCAGCAGCTTAGGGCCTGGGAGCACAGATACGCAGTATTTT,CASSLGPGSTDTQYF
TRBD1,16,TRBV6-6,TRBJ1-4,once,TGTGCCAGCAGTTACGCGACAGGGGGAATTCCGATAGAACTGTTTTTT,CASSYATGGIPIELFF
-,11,TRBV10-3,TRBJ2-5,-,TGTGCCACCCTACTAGAGGAGACCCAGTACTTC,CATLLEETQYF
TRBD1,15,TRBV5-1,TRBJ1-1,-,TGCGCCAGCAGCTGGACGACAGGGGGCAGGACTGAAGCTTTCTTT,CASSWTTGGRTEAFF
TRBD1,16,TRBV10-2,TRBJ1-5,-,TGCGCCAGCAGTGAGTTACAGGGGGCCTACAATCAGCCCCAGCATTTT,CASSELQGAYNQPQHF
-,13,TRBV28,TRBJ2-7,-,TGTGCCAGCAGTTTGGCAGGGGGGTACGAGCAGTACTTC,CASSLAGGYEQYF
TRBD1,16,TRBV7-3,TRBJ2-2,-,TGTGCCAGCAGCTTATCGGGACAGGGAACGCACCGGGAGCTGTTTTTT,CASSLSGQGTHRELFF
-,17,TRBV9,TRBJ2-7,-,TGTGCCAGCAGCGGGCGGGGTCTCCGGCCCCTCGAGGACGAGCAGTACTTC,CASSGRGLRPLEDEQYF
-,14,TRBV7-9,TRBJ1-2,-,TGTGCCAGCAGCTTAGATCAGGATAACTATGGCTACACCTTC,CASSLDQDNYGYTF
TRBD1,17,TRBV4-3,TRBJ1-6,-,TGCGCCAGCAGCCAAGATGGGTGGGGACAGGGCCCTTCACCCCTCCACTTT,CASSQDGWGQGPSPLHF
-,13,TRBV5-8,TRBJ1-2,-,TGTGCCAGCAGCTCCGGCCCCGCCGGGGGCTACACCTTC,CASSSGPAGGYTF
-,15,TRBV9,TRBJ2-1,-,TGTGCCAGCAGCGCCAACGGAAGGGGTAGTGGTGAGCAGTTCTTC,CASSANGRGSGEQFF
TRBD2,13,TRBV5-6,TRBJ2-1,-,TGTGCCAGCAGCAAACTTAGCGGGAATGAGCAGTTCTTC,CASSKLSGNEQFF
TRBD1,14,TRBV6-6,TRBJ1-2,-,TGTGCCAGCAGCCACGGACAGGTTAACTATGGCTACACCTTC,CASSHGQVNYGYTF
TRBD1,15,TRBV6-5,TRBJ2-7,-,TGTGCCAGCAGTTACTCGAGACAGGGGGCCTACGAGCAGTACTTC,CASSYSRQGAYEQYF
TRBD1,16,TRBV7-9,TRBJ1-5,-,TGTGCCAGCAGCTTCTGGACAGGGCGCAGCAATCAGCCCCAGCATTTT,CASSFWTGRSNQPQHF
TRBD1,16,TRBV7-9,TRBJ2-7,-,TGTGCCAGCAGCTTTCAAACAGGGGGCGGAGGCTACGAGCAGTACTTC,CASSFQTGGGGYEQYF
-,14,TRBV7-8,TRBJ2-7,-,TGTGCCAGCAGAAGGCAGGGAACTGTCTACGAGCAGTACTTC,CASRRQGTVYEQYF
-,15,TRBV7-3,TRBJ2-1,-,TGTGCCAGCAGCCCTCGCCCGGGAGTCGGGAATGAGCAGTTCTTC,CASSPRPGVGNEQFF
TRBD1,13,TRBV29-1,TRBJ2-7,-,TGCAGCGTTGAGACAGGGGGCAAGAACGAGCAGTACTTC,CSVETGGKNEQYF
-,13,TRBV7-6,TRBJ1-1,-,TGTGCCAGCAGTTGGGGCGCGGGGGCTGAAGCTTTCTTT,CASSWGAGAEAFF
-,16,TRBV21-1,TRBJ1-2,-,TGTGCCAGCAGCCCCCGTTGGGTTCAGGGTGGTTCGGGCTACACCTTC,CASSPRWVQGGSGYTF
-,12,TRBV5-6,TRBJ1-1,-,TGTGCCAGCAGCCTAATCAACACTGAAGCTTTCTTT,CASSLINTEAFF